This T cell receptor (beta chain) appears in the sequencing data of a study of tissue T cells after allogeneic stem cell transplantation. Study outcomes and limitations: In patients and mice, blood and spleen missed much of tissue repertoire. TCR repertoires tracked anatomic similarity, regardless of disease or transplant status.

Deletions cut 5 bases from V and 4 bases from J, with 17 bases between. The CDR3 runs 16 residues. Germline V gene lookup returns CDR1 MNHEY and CDR2 SVGEGT. Survey-depth TCRbeta CDR3 sequencing reported V/J genes and productive frequencies. Repertoires were generated with immunoSEQ multiplex PCR, while TCRdb's copy carries only in-frame clones and drops some. The sample lists 5,500 to 7,500 clones, roughly 63% seen once, with about a quarter in the top ten. In this sample, this clone turned up a few times. The antigen remains undetermined. The chain couples TRBV6-2 or TRBV6-3 to TRBJ2-2, with D possibly TRBD2 on 6 matching bases. The specimen comprised tissue from the stomach, sampled at autopsy. The clonotype comes from a woman aged 18-55 years with breast cancer. The CDR3 sequence is CASSETAGRVTGELFF. The CDR3 DNA follows: TGTGCCAGCAGTGAGACTGCGGGACGCGTCACCGGGGAGCTGTTTTTT.